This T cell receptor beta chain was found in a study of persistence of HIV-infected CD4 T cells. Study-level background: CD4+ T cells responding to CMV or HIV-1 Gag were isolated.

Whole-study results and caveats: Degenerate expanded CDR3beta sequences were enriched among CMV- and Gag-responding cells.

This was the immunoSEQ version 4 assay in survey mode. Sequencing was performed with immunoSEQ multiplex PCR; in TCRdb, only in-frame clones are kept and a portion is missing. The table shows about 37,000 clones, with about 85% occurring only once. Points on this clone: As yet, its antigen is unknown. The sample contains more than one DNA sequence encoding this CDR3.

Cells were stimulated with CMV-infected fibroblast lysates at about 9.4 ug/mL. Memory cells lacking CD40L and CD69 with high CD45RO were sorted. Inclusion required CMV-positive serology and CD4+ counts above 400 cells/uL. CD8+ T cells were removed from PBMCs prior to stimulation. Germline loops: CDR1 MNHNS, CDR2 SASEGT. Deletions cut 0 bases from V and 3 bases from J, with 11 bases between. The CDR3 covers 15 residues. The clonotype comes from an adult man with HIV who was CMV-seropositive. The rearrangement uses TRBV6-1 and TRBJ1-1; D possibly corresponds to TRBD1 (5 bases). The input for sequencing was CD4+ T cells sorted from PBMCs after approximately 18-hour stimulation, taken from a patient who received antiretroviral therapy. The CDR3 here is CASSEARGIYTEAFF. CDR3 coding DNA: TGTGCCAGCAGTGAAGCGCGGGGGATATACACTGAAGCTTTCTTT.